This T cell receptor (beta chain) was sequenced during a study of blood T cell repertoires in COVID-19. This clone was observed a few times. The J segment lost 1 base and the V segment lost 5 bases, leaving 4 bases of the junction unmatched. The CDR3 is 14 residues long. Germline-derived CDR1 and CDR2 are MDHEN and SYDVKM. Original analysis: It was from reference gene primer amplification that nucleated cell counts were estimated. This table comes from immunoSEQ multiplex PCR, and its TCRdb copy is limited to in-frame clones, with some not included. V, J and clone size reflect that table, while D and trimming were determined from the DNA. The sample has about 400,000 clones; just under 90% are singletons. Donors were grouped by their self-reported clinical history.

The origin of this receptor is a woman between 25 and 40 years old who had recovered from COVID-19. V and J are TRBV28 and TRBJ1-1; TRBD1 matches 7 bases. Sequenced material: PBMCs or T cells enriched from blood (not recorded which). This CDR3 is CASSPGTENTEAFF. The DNA for the CDR3 is TGTGCCAGCAGTCCCGGGACAGAGAACACTGAAGCTTTCTTT. Filled out from reference TRBV28 and TRBJ1-1, the complete variable domain reads DVKVTQSSRYLVKRTGEKVFLECVQDMDHENMFWYRQDPGLGLRLIYFSYDVKMKEKGDIPEGYSVSREKKERFSLILESASTNQTSMYLCASSPGTENTEAFFGQGTRLTVV.